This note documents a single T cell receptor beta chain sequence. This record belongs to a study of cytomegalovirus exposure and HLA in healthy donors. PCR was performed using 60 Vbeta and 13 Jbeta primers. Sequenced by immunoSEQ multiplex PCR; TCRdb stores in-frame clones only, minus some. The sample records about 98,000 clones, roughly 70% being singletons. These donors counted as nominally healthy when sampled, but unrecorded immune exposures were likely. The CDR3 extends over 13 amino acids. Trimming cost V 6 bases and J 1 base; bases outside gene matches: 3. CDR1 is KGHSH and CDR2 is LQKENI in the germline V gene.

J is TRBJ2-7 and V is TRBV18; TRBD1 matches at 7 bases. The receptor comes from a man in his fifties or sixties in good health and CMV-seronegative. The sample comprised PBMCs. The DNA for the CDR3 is TGTGCCAGCTCTACAGGGGTTTCCTACGAGCAGTACTTC. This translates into CASSTGVSYEQYF.